These 22 T cell receptor beta chains were sequenced from one sample in a study of blood T cell repertoires in COVID-19. Here immunoSEQ multiplex PCR was the method, and the copy in TCRdb shows in-frame clones only, minus some. Altogether approximately 190,000 clones are present, more than 75% being singletons, with the ten largest covering around 5.8%. Material for sequencing was peripheral blood. All receptors come from a man between 35 and 55 years old with active or convalescent COVID-19.

The rearrangement joins TRBV2 to TRBJ2-5; 13 bases match TRBD2. Germline V CDR1 and CDR2: SNHLY, FYNNEI. The CDR3 extends over 19 amino acids. With V trimmed by 5 bases and J by 4 bases, 16 bases remained unmatched. The chain's CDR3 is CASSRVRVRLAGGVETQYF. CDR3 DNA: TGTGCCAGCAGTCGGGTCCGCGTCCGACTAGCGGGAGGAGTAGAGACCCAGTACTTC. Complete variable domain (other parts from reference TRBV2 and TRBJ2-5): EPEVTQTPSHQVTQMGQEVILRCVPISNHLYFYWYRQILGQKVEFLVSFYNNEISEKSEIFDDQFSVERPDGSNFTLKIRSTKLEDSAMYFCASSRVRVRLAGGVETQYFGPGTRLLVL.

The chain employs TRBV30 and TRBJ2-1; 9 nucleotides line up with TRBD2. Germline V lookup: CDR1 GTSNPN, CDR2 SVGIG (reference sequence). This CDR3 comprises 14 residues. V was pared by 6 bases and J by 5 bases, with 8 bases of the junction left unmatched. The CDR3 here is CACATSGVHNEQFF. The CDR3, as DNA: TGTGCCTGTGCGACTAGCGGTGTCCACAATGAGCAGTTCTTC.

The J gene is TRBJ1-1, the V gene TRBV7-9; 7 bases fit TRBD1. With V trimmed by 5 bases and J by 1 base, 10 bases remained unmatched. The CDR3 length is 16 residues. Germline-derived CDR1 and CDR2 are SEHNR and FQNEAQ (reference sequence). This CDR3 is CASSARSTGENTEAFF. The DNA for the CDR3 is TGTGCCAGCAGCGCGAGGTCTACAGGGGAGAACACTGAAGCTTTCTTT.

The V call is TRBV5-1, the J call TRBJ1-1, with D unclear. The CDR3 length is 14 residues. Germline V gives CDR1 SGHRS, CDR2 YFSETQ. V was cut by 2 bases and J by 1 base, with 9 bases left in between. CDR3 nucleotides: TGCGCCAGCAGCTTTCAACTCGGGAACACTGAAGCTTTCTTT. This encodes CASSFQLGNTEAFF.

The rearrangement uses TRBV5-8 and TRBJ1-1, with D unresolved. Trimming cost V 4 bases and J 6 bases, with 22 bases left between them. The germline gives CDR1 SGHTS, CDR2 YDEGEE. This CDR3 has 16 amino acids. The CDR3 reads CASSLTGSAVFAEAFF. The CDR3 nucleotides are TGTGCCAGCAGCCTAACGGGGTCGGCCGTTTTCGCTGAAGCTTTCTTT.

The chain has TRBV29-1 and TRBJ2-1, with D possibly TRBD1 on 6 matching bases. This CDR3 has 13 amino acids. CDR1 is SQVTM, CDR2 ANQGSEA, per germline. V was trimmed by 5 bases and J by 6 bases, leaving 14 bases between them. The CDR3 nucleotides are TGCAGCGTTTTAAGGGGACACTTCAATGAGCAGTTCTTC. Its translation: CSVLRGHFNEQFF.

The chain carries TRBV6-5 and TRBJ1-4; possible D gene TRBD1, 5 bases. V gave up 6 bases and J gave up 4 bases, with 15 bases separating them. Germline V gene data show CDR1 as MNHEY and CDR2 as SVGAGI. The CDR3 length is 15 residues. In nucleotides, the CDR3 is TGTGCCAGCAGCCGCGGACGGGGGAATAATGAAAAACTGTTTTTT. As protein: CASSRGRGNNEKLFF.

The V and J genes are TRBV25-1 and TRBJ1-2, with D perhaps TRBD1 (6 bases). Germline V lookup: CDR1 MGHDK, CDR2 SYGVNS. CDR3 length: 16 residues. Trimming stripped 3 bases from V and 8 bases from J, with 22 bases between. The CDR3 is CASSDSGRGRGLGYTF. The CDR3 coding sequence is TGTGCCAGCAGTGACTCCGGCAGGGGACGAGGATTAGGCTACACCTTC.

The chain employs TRBV2 and TRBJ1-1; D uncertain. The CDR3 is 15 amino acids. Per the germline V gene, CDR1 is SNHLY and CDR2 is FYNNEI. V was cut by 4 bases and J by 3 bases, with 15 bases left in between. The CDR3 reads CASSVGSGEHTEAFF. CDR3 DNA: TGTGCCAGCAGTGTCGGATCCGGGGAACACACTGAAGCTTTCTTT.

A single count supports this clone. V is TRBV20-1 and J is TRBJ1-4, with TRBD1 matching over 7 bases. The CDR3 sequence is 16 residues long. Germline V gene lookup returns CDR1 DFQATT and CDR2 SNEGSKA (reference sequence). Unmatched junction bases numbered 13, after V lost 5 bases and J lost 4 bases. The CDR3 loop is CSAGGQASFGNEKLFF. CDR3 in DNA: TGCAGTGCTGGTGGACAGGCTAGTTTTGGTAATGAAAAACTGTTTTTT.

The rearrangement links TRBV19 to TRBJ2-5, with D possibly TRBD1 on 6 matching bases. Germline V gene sequence: CDR1 LNHDA, CDR2 SQIVND (reference sequence). The V and J ends lost 4 bases and 4 bases respectively, with 19 bases between them. CDR3 length: 16 residues. In DNA, the CDR3 is TGTGCCAGTAGTACCCCTTGGATTTTAGGGGGAGAGACCCAGTACTTC. This gives the protein CASSTPWILGGETQYF.

The V call is TRBV18, the J call TRBJ2-2; D is possibly TRBD2 (6 bases). Trimming shortened V by 2 bases and J by 4 bases, and 8 bases separated the two germline ends. The CDR3 spans 14 residues. Germline CDR1 reads KGHSH; CDR2 reads LQKENI. The CDR3 protein is CASSPGGGTGELFF. The CDR3, as DNA: TGTGCCAGCTCACCAGGGGGAGGCACCGGGGAGCTGTTTTTT. Supplemented by reference TRBV18 and TRBJ2-2, the full variable domain reads NAGVMQNPRHLVRRRGQEARLRCSPMKGHSHVYWYRQLPEEGLKFMVYLQKENIIDESGMPKERFSAEFPKEGPSILRIQQVVRGDSAAYFCASSPGGGTGELFFGEGSRLTVL.

The chain uses TRBV4-1 and TRBJ2-7, with D maybe TRBD1 (5 bases). Trimming removed 4 bases from V and 2 bases from J, with 15 bases in between. Germline V gene sequence: CDR1 MGHRA, CDR2 YSYEKL. The CDR3 is 15 residues long. CDR3 loop: CASSLQAGLAYEQYF. Written as DNA, the CDR3 is TGCGCCAGCAGCCTCCAGGCAGGGCTAGCCTACGAGCAGTACTTC.

The chain has TRBV19 and TRBJ1-2; a possible D gene is TRBD1 (5 bases). Germline values: CDR1 LNHDA, CDR2 SQIVND (reference sequence). Trimming stripped 3 bases from V and 4 bases from J, with 12 bases between. This CDR3 comprises 14 residues. The CDR3 coding sequence is TGTGCCAGTAGTATGCAGGGATCGGCCTATGGCTACACCTTC. It yields the protein CASSMQGSAYGYTF.

V and J are TRBV19 and TRBJ1-3; no clear D gene. The germline gives CDR1 LNHDA, CDR2 SQIVND (reference sequence). This CDR3 region has 15 residues. V was trimmed by 3 bases and J by 0 bases, leaving 9 bases between them. The CDR3 region has the DNA TGTGCCAGTAGTATTCCGTCGAGCTCTGGAAACACCATATATTTT. It translates to CASSIPSSSGNTIYF.

The chain couples TRBV15 to TRBJ1-5; 7 positions match TRBD1. V dropped 5 bases and J dropped 3; count of bases not matched to a gene: 10. Germline V lookup: CDR1 LNHNV, CDR2 YYDKDF (reference sequence). The CDR3 runs to 16 residues. The CDR3 sequence is CATSARTGQLNQPQHF. The CDR3 DNA reads as TGTGCCACCAGCGCAAGAACGGGACAGCTCAATCAGCCCCAGCATTTT.

The CDR3 here is CASSTGLEETQYF. In nucleotides, the CDR3 is TGTGCCAGCAGCACCGGACTAGAGGAGACCCAGTACTTC. This sequence joins TRBV7-3 and TRBJ2-5; 7 bases map to TRBD2. CDR1 SGHTA and CDR2 FQGTGA come from the germline V gene. Trimming took 5 bases from V and 5 from J; bases not matched to a gene: 5. This CDR3 comprises 13 residues. The whole variable domain, remainder taken from reference TRBV7-3 and TRBJ2-5, is GAGVSQTPSNKVTEKGKYVELRCDPISGHTALYWYRQSLGQGPEFLIYFQGTGAADDSGLPNDRFFAVRPEGSVSTLKIQRTERGDSAVYLCASSTGLEETQYFGPGTRLLVL.

CDR3: CASSSPHGTVNEQFF. Here the CDR3 DNA reads TGTGCCAGTAGTTCCCCCCATGGGACAGTTAATGAGCAGTTCTTC. The V and J genes are TRBV19 and TRBJ2-1; 7 positions agree with TRBD1. The ends lost 5 bases at V and 7 bases at J; junction bases unmatched: 11. The CDR3 loop spans 15 amino acids. CDR1 LNHDA and CDR2 SQIVND come from the germline V gene (reference sequence).

The V and J genes are TRBV11-3 and TRBJ2-7, with 7 bases lining up with TRBD2. Germline trimming cut 5 bases from V and 7 bases from J; bases unmatched to any gene: 20. This CDR3 region has 17 residues. CDR1 SGHNT and CDR2 YENEEA come from the germline V gene. This chain's CDR3 is CASSGRWRGGSPGEQYF. CDR3 sequence (DNA): TGTGCCAGCAGCGGAAGATGGCGGGGCGGGAGTCCGGGGGAGCAGTACTTC.

The chain has TRBV6-2 or TRBV6-3 and TRBJ1-2; D is possibly TRBD1 (6 bases). Germline CDR1 MNHEY, CDR2 SVGEGT. V was clipped by 6 bases and J by 9 bases, with 11 bases between them. The CDR3 runs 11 residues. As DNA, the CDR3 is TGTGCCAGCAGCGCTAGGGGGTGCTACACCTTC. Encoded protein: CASSARGCYTF.

The chain carries TRBV14 and TRBJ1-3; D is unclear. Germline lookup yields CDR1 SGHDN and CDR2 FVKESK. The CDR3 has 14 amino acids. Trimming shortened V by 4 bases and J by 0 bases, and 7 bases separated the two germline ends. The CDR3 bases are TGTGCCAGCAGCCCCCGGTACTCTGGAAACACCATATATTTT. This gives the protein CASSPRYSGNTIYF.

The rearrangement links TRBV2 to TRBJ2-1, with 11 bases identical to TRBD2. From germline, CDR1 is SNHLY and CDR2 FYNNEI. The ends lost 6 bases at V and 4 bases at J; junction bases unmatched: 5. The CDR3 is made up of 15 amino acids. The CDR3 nucleotides read TGTGCCAGCAGACCCGGGACTAGCGGTTACAATGAGCAGTTCTTC. This translates into CASRPGTSGYNEQFF.